Given below is one T cell receptor (beta chain) in context. What it recognizes is unknown. The entry originates in a study of blood T cells in healthy people across ages. Study-wide findings and caveats: The study found TCR beta diversity correlated strongly with naive T cell percentage.

Germline CDR1 MNHNY, CDR2 SVGAGI (reference sequence). Trimming stripped 6 bases from V and 2 bases from J, with 14 bases between. The CDR3 contains 14 residues. Next came a second PCR, run for about 7 to 12 cycles, which used a sample-barcoded 5' primer along with a J-beta primer mix. Using its own MiXCR run on the 5' RACE reads, TCRdb lists one record per CDR3 protein. Among around 710,000 distinct CDR3 sequences listed, 35% to 45% were seen once. Those donating, healthy Caucasian individuals from Russia, were aged about 6 to 100. Collection of 8.5 to 10 milliliters of peripheral blood was performed for each donor. RNA extraction gave at least 5 micrograms of total RNA per sample.

The sequenced material came from blood. The TCR sequence derives from a woman aged 55-69 years in good health. The V call is TRBV6-6, the J call TRBJ2-7; a weak D match, TRBD1 (6 bases). This CDR3 reads CASREQGNPYEQYF. CDR3 nucleotide sequence: TGTGCCAGCAGAGAGCAGGGGAACCCCTACGAGCAGTACTTC.